A single T cell receptor (beta chain) is shown here with its context. An end of the junction does not agree with germline; a read error may underlie this. This specimen includes other DNA sequences encoding the same CDR3. This sample stems from a study of control samples from healthy donors and cancer patients. The CDR3 is made up of 16 amino acids. Per the germline V gene, CDR1 is LNHDA and CDR2 is SQIVND (reference sequence). TCRdb's table, derived via immunoSEQ multiplex PCR, lists solely in-frame clones and lacks some. The data contain about 60,000 clones, 70% to 90% of them seen just once; the ten biggest clones take up approximately 3.4%.

The chain employs TRBV19 and TRBJ2-7; tentatively, D is TRBD2 (6 bases). The sample taken for sequencing was blood. This clonotype originated in a man in his fifties or sixties in good health. The CDR3 reads CASSIRLVIGTYEQYF. The CDR3 nucleotides are TGTGCCAGTAGTATTCGACTAGTTATCGGGACCTATGAGCAGTACTTC.